These T cell receptor beta chains were read from a single sample in a study of beta chain features in type 1 diabetes. TCRdb's table, derived via immunoSEQ multiplex PCR, lists solely in-frame clones and lacks some. Here the sample spans 95,000 to 150,000 clones, roughly 15% being singletons. The sequenced sample consisted of central memory CD4+ T cells from blood. The receptors were sampled from a man aged 25-40 years with type 1 diabetes. CDR3s include the opening cysteine and the closing phenylalanine or tryptophan. Fields, in order: J gene, V gene, clone size, CDR3 length, D gene, CDR3 protein, CDR3 DNA. D genes are given only for firm matches. Clone size appears in some rows only: once, few, many, or a class for an expanded clone.

j_call: TRBJ2-3; v_call: TRBV29-1; clone_size: -; cdr3_length: 13; d_call: TRBD2; cdr3_aa: CSLVRGGSDTQYF; cdr3_nt: TGCAGCCTAGTACGGGGGGGTTCAGATACGCAGTATTTT
j_call: TRBJ2-5; v_call: TRBV11-3; clone_size: -; cdr3_length: 11; d_call: -; cdr3_aa: CASSLGETQYF; cdr3_nt: TGTGCCAGCAGCTTAGGAGAGACCCAGTACTTC
j_call: TRBJ2-7; v_call: TRBV7-2; clone_size: few; cdr3_length: 12; d_call: -; cdr3_aa: CASSSLLYEQYF; cdr3_nt: TGTGCCAGCAGCTCACTATTATACGAGCAGTACTTC
j_call: TRBJ2-5; v_call: TRBV25-1; clone_size: few; cdr3_length: 11; d_call: -; cdr3_aa: CASSIQGTQYF; cdr3_nt: TGTGCCAGCAGTATCCAGGGGACCCAGTACTTC
j_call: TRBJ1-5; v_call: TRBV28; clone_size: -; cdr3_length: 15; d_call: -; cdr3_aa: CASSRTGTTIQPQHF; cdr3_nt: TGTGCCAGCAGCCGCACCGGGACAACGATTCAGCCCCAGCATTTT
j_call: TRBJ2-1; v_call: TRBV18; clone_size: -; cdr3_length: 13; d_call: -; cdr3_aa: CASSPQAYNEQFF; cdr3_nt: TGTGCCAGCTCACCACAGGCCTACAATGAGCAGTTCTTC
j_call: TRBJ2-2; v_call: TRBV7-8; clone_size: -; cdr3_length: 15; d_call: TRBD1; cdr3_aa: CASSLGQRNTGELFF; cdr3_nt: TGTGCCAGCAGCTTGGGACAGAGGAACACCGGGGAGCTGTTTTTT
j_call: TRBJ1-3; v_call: TRBV27; clone_size: -; cdr3_length: 13; d_call: -; cdr3_aa: CASSLSGGNTIYF; cdr3_nt: TGTGCCAGCAGTTTATCGGGAGGAAACACCATATATTTT
j_call: TRBJ2-1; v_call: TRBV7-6; clone_size: -; cdr3_length: 15; d_call: -; cdr3_aa: CASSPIEGVLREQFF; cdr3_nt: TGTGCCAGCAGCCCTATCGAGGGGGTCCTTAGGGAGCAGTTCTTC
j_call: TRBJ2-1; v_call: TRBV6-1; clone_size: few; cdr3_length: 16; d_call: TRBD1; cdr3_aa: CASSESIGTGYNEQFF; cdr3_nt: TGTGCCAGCAGTGAAAGTATCGGGACAGGTTACAATGAGCAGTTCTTC
j_call: TRBJ2-5; v_call: TRBV30; clone_size: once; cdr3_length: 12; d_call: -; cdr3_aa: CAWAGSIETQYF; cdr3_nt: TGTGCCTGGGCAGGGAGTATCGAGACCCAGTACTTC
j_call: TRBJ1-4; v_call: TRBV28; clone_size: -; cdr3_length: 15; d_call: -; cdr3_aa: CASRPSQGEDEKLFF; cdr3_nt: TGTGCCAGCAGGCCATCACAGGGAGAGGACGAAAAACTGTTTTTT
j_call: TRBJ2-3; v_call: TRBV27; clone_size: few; cdr3_length: 13; d_call: -; cdr3_aa: CASSHQNTDTQYF; cdr3_nt: TGTGCCAGCAGTCACCAGAACACAGATACGCAGTATTTT
j_call: TRBJ1-2; v_call: TRBV10-3; clone_size: -; cdr3_length: 13; d_call: -; cdr3_aa: CAISEKGNYGYTF; cdr3_nt: TGTGCCATCAGTGAAAAGGGAAACTATGGCTACACCTTC
j_call: TRBJ2-5; v_call: TRBV28; clone_size: -; cdr3_length: 15; d_call: -; cdr3_aa: CASSWRDSRTETQYF; cdr3_nt: TGTGCCAGCAGTTGGAGGGACAGCCGGACAGAGACCCAGTACTTC
j_call: TRBJ1-1; v_call: TRBV11-3; clone_size: -; cdr3_length: 14; d_call: -; cdr3_aa: CASSSAGADTEAFF; cdr3_nt: TGTGCCAGCAGCTCGGCGGGTGCGGACACTGAAGCTTTCTTT
j_call: TRBJ2-1; v_call: TRBV6-5; clone_size: few; cdr3_length: 14; d_call: -; cdr3_aa: CASSYSPTQDEQFF; cdr3_nt: TGTGCCAGCAGTTACTCCCCGACACAGGATGAGCAGTTCTTC
j_call: TRBJ1-2; v_call: TRBV7-9; clone_size: -; cdr3_length: 15; d_call: -; cdr3_aa: CASSLKADLGYGYTF; cdr3_nt: TGTGCCAGCAGCTTAAAGGCCGACTTGGGCTATGGCTACACCTTC
j_call: TRBJ2-7; v_call: TRBV4-2; clone_size: few; cdr3_length: 14; d_call: -; cdr3_aa: CASSQGGRGYEQYF; cdr3_nt: TGTGCCAGCAGCCAAGGTGGCAGGGGCTACGAGCAGTACTTC
j_call: TRBJ2-5; v_call: TRBV18; clone_size: -; cdr3_length: 14; d_call: -; cdr3_aa: CASSPPAGVETQYF; cdr3_nt: TGTGCCAGCTCACCACCGGCTGGAGTGGAGACCCAGTACTTC
j_call: TRBJ2-5; v_call: TRBV6-6; clone_size: -; cdr3_length: 13; d_call: TRBD2; cdr3_aa: CASSSAGGETQYF; cdr3_nt: TGTGCCAGCAGTTCTGCGGGGGGAGAGACCCAGTACTTC
j_call: TRBJ2-1; v_call: TRBV27; clone_size: many; cdr3_length: 15; d_call: -; cdr3_aa: CASSLRVVGGNEQFF; cdr3_nt: TGTGCCAGCAGTTTAAGGGTAGTAGGCGGCAATGAGCAGTTCTTC
j_call: TRBJ2-2; v_call: TRBV7-9; clone_size: many; cdr3_length: 12; d_call: -; cdr3_aa: CASSGRSGELFF; cdr3_nt: TGTGCCAGCAGCGGACGATCGGGGGAGCTGTTTTTT
j_call: TRBJ2-7; v_call: TRBV6-5; clone_size: few; cdr3_length: 14; d_call: -; cdr3_aa: CASGNMGAMNEQYF; cdr3_nt: TGTGCCAGCGGGAATATGGGGGCGATGAACGAGCAGTACTTC
j_call: TRBJ1-5; v_call: TRBV6-6; clone_size: few; cdr3_length: 13; d_call: -; cdr3_aa: CASTFKGDQPQHF; cdr3_nt: TGTGCCAGCACCTTTAAGGGGGATCAGCCCCAGCATTTT
j_call: TRBJ2-7; v_call: TRBV6-5; clone_size: many; cdr3_length: 12; d_call: TRBD1; cdr3_aa: CASSTGAYEQYF; cdr3_nt: TGTGCCAGCAGCACAGGGGCCTACGAGCAGTACTTC
j_call: TRBJ2-7; v_call: TRBV7-2; clone_size: few; cdr3_length: 14; d_call: -; cdr3_aa: CASSWRGPSYEQYF; cdr3_nt: TGTGCCAGCAGCTGGAGAGGGCCGTCCTACGAGCAGTACTTC
j_call: TRBJ2-5; v_call: TRBV5-4; clone_size: -; cdr3_length: 13; d_call: TRBD1; cdr3_aa: CASRTGTQETQYF; cdr3_nt: TGTGCCAGCAGGACAGGGACCCAAGAGACCCAGTACTTC
j_call: TRBJ1-2; v_call: TRBV18; clone_size: few; cdr3_length: 16; d_call: TRBD1; cdr3_aa: CASSPGSDRVNYGYTF; cdr3_nt: TGTGCCAGCTCACCCGGGAGCGACAGGGTGAACTATGGCTACACCTTC
j_call: TRBJ1-4; v_call: TRBV11-1; clone_size: few; cdr3_length: 14; d_call: -; cdr3_aa: CASSLDPTNEKLFF; cdr3_nt: TGTGCCAGCAGCTTAGACCCAACTAATGAAAAACTGTTTTTT
j_call: TRBJ1-2; v_call: TRBV30; clone_size: few; cdr3_length: 13; d_call: -; cdr3_aa: CAWSGSALYGYTF; cdr3_nt: TGTGCCTGGAGTGGTTCAGCCCTCTATGGCTACACCTTC
j_call: TRBJ2-1; v_call: TRBV2; clone_size: -; cdr3_length: 11; d_call: -; cdr3_aa: CASSLSYEQFF; cdr3_nt: TGTGCCAGCAGCCTTAGCTATGAGCAGTTCTTC
j_call: TRBJ1-1; v_call: TRBV18; clone_size: -; cdr3_length: 15; d_call: -; cdr3_aa: CASSPDVISNTEAFF; cdr3_nt: TGTGCCAGCTCACCCGACGTCATCTCCAACACTGAAGCTTTCTTT
j_call: TRBJ2-5; v_call: TRBV4-1; clone_size: -; cdr3_length: 14; d_call: -; cdr3_aa: CASSQGIEQETQYF; cdr3_nt: TGCGCCAGCAGCCAAGGGATAGAGCAAGAGACCCAGTACTTC
j_call: TRBJ2-1; v_call: TRBV7-2; clone_size: -; cdr3_length: 13; d_call: -; cdr3_aa: CASSALRMEEQFF; cdr3_nt: TGTGCCAGCAGCGCCTTGAGGATGGAGGAGCAGTTCTTC
j_call: TRBJ2-1; v_call: TRBV27; clone_size: few; cdr3_length: 13; d_call: -; cdr3_aa: CASSFTGRPEQFF; cdr3_nt: TGTGCCAGCAGTTTCACCGGACGCCCCGAGCAGTTCTTC
j_call: TRBJ1-4; v_call: TRBV29-1; clone_size: few; cdr3_length: 15; d_call: -; cdr3_aa: CSVVFGHTTNEKLFF; cdr3_nt: TGCAGCGTTGTGTTCGGGCATACAACTAATGAAAAACTGTTTTTT
j_call: TRBJ1-1; v_call: TRBV5-8; clone_size: few; cdr3_length: 13; d_call: -; cdr3_aa: CASSLRRATEAFF; cdr3_nt: TGTGCCAGCAGCCTAAGGAGGGCCACTGAAGCTTTCTTT
j_call: TRBJ2-5; v_call: TRBV4-1; clone_size: many; cdr3_length: 13; d_call: -; cdr3_aa: CASSLLRGETQYF; cdr3_nt: TGCGCCAGCAGCCTTCTCCGGGGAGAGACCCAGTACTTC
j_call: TRBJ2-1; v_call: TRBV14; clone_size: -; cdr3_length: 15; d_call: TRBD1; cdr3_aa: CASSLLRTGAGGKFF; cdr3_nt: TGTGCCAGCAGCCTTCTCCGCACAGGGGCAGGGGGCAAGTTCTTC
j_call: TRBJ2-7; v_call: TRBV2; clone_size: -; cdr3_length: 12; d_call: -; cdr3_aa: CASSGSAYEQYF; cdr3_nt: TGTGCCAGCAGTGGGTCCGCCTACGAGCAGTACTTC
j_call: TRBJ1-6; v_call: TRBV2; clone_size: -; cdr3_length: 15; d_call: -; cdr3_aa: CASSGVSGLNSPLHF; cdr3_nt: TGTGCCAGCAGTGGGGTTTCAGGGTTGAATTCACCCCTCCACTTT
j_call: TRBJ2-5; v_call: TRBV19; clone_size: -; cdr3_length: 15; d_call: -; cdr3_aa: CASSIVGDLQETQYF; cdr3_nt: TGTGCCAGTAGTATAGTAGGGGACTTACAAGAGACCCAGTACTTC
j_call: TRBJ1-2; v_call: TRBV28; clone_size: -; cdr3_length: 14; d_call: -; cdr3_aa: CASSLVAVNYGYTF; cdr3_nt: TGTGCCAGCAGCTTGGTCGCAGTTAACTATGGCTACACCTTC
j_call: TRBJ2-1; v_call: TRBV5-1; clone_size: few; cdr3_length: 15; d_call: TRBD1; cdr3_aa: CATKMGQVWDNEQFF; cdr3_nt: TGCGCCACCAAAATGGGACAGGTGTGGGACAATGAGCAGTTCTTC
j_call: TRBJ1-2; v_call: TRBV5-1; clone_size: -; cdr3_length: 15; d_call: -; cdr3_aa: CASSLGTTGNYGYTF; cdr3_nt: TGCGCCAGCAGCTTGGGAACAACGGGGAACTATGGCTACACCTTC
j_call: TRBJ2-1; v_call: TRBV19; clone_size: -; cdr3_length: 14; d_call: -; cdr3_aa: CASSIGRGLNEQFF; cdr3_nt: TGTGCCAGTAGTATAGGCAGGGGTCTTAATGAGCAGTTCTTC
j_call: TRBJ2-3; v_call: TRBV5-1; clone_size: -; cdr3_length: 11; d_call: -; cdr3_aa: CASSLAYTQYF; cdr3_nt: TGCGCCAGCAGCTTGGCGTATACGCAGTATTTT
j_call: TRBJ2-4; v_call: TRBV7-2; clone_size: many; cdr3_length: 13; d_call: -; cdr3_aa: CASSSQGWNFQYF; cdr3_nt: TGTGCCAGCAGCTCGCAAGGATGGAATTTTCAGTACTTC
j_call: TRBJ2-7; v_call: TRBV6-1; clone_size: -; cdr3_length: 13; d_call: -; cdr3_aa: CASSEMQGTEQYF; cdr3_nt: TGTGCCAGCAGTGAAATGCAGGGGACCGAGCAGTACTTC
j_call: TRBJ1-6; v_call: TRBV28; clone_size: once; cdr3_length: 12; d_call: -; cdr3_aa: CASRPVGGTLHF; cdr3_nt: TGTGCCAGCAGGCCCGTCGGGGGAACCCTCCACTTT
j_call: TRBJ2-1; v_call: TRBV29-1; clone_size: -; cdr3_length: 11; d_call: -; cdr3_aa: CSAVRVNEQFF; cdr3_nt: TGCAGCGCCGTAAGGGTCAATGAGCAGTTCTTC
j_call: TRBJ2-7; v_call: TRBV7-9; clone_size: few; cdr3_length: 14; d_call: -; cdr3_aa: CASSLALGAYEQYF; cdr3_nt: TGTGCCAGCAGCTTAGCGCTGGGGGCCTACGAGCAGTACTTC
j_call: TRBJ1-1; v_call: TRBV7-2; clone_size: -; cdr3_length: 13; d_call: -; cdr3_aa: CASTTSGRAEAFF; cdr3_nt: TGTGCCAGCACCACGTCAGGGCGCGCTGAAGCTTTCTTT
j_call: TRBJ1-2; v_call: TRBV4-3; clone_size: many; cdr3_length: 15; d_call: TRBD1; cdr3_aa: CASSQGTGSPYGYTF; cdr3_nt: TGCGCCAGCAGCCAAGGGACAGGTTCACCCTATGGCTACACCTTC